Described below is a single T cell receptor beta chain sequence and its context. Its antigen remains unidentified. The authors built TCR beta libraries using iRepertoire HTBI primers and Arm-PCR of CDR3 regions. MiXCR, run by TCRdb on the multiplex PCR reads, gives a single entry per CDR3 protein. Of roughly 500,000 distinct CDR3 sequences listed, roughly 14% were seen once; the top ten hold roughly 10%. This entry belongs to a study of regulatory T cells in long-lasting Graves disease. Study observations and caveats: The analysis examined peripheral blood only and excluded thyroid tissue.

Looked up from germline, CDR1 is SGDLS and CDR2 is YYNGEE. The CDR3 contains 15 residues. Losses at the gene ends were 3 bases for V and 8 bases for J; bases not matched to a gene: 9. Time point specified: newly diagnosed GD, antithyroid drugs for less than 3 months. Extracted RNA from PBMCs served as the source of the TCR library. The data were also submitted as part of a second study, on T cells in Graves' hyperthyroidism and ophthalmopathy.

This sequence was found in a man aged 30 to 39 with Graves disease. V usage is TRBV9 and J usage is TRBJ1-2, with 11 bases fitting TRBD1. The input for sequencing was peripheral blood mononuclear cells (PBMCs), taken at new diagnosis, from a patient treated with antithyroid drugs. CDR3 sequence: CASSATGQGARGYTF. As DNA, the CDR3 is TGTGCCAGCAGCGCCACCGGACAGGGGGCGCGGGGCTACACCTTC.